These T cell receptor beta chains were read from a single sample in a study of blood T cell repertoires in COVID-19. Some clones are missing from TCRdb's copy, which holds only in-frame ones; the method was immunoSEQ multiplex PCR. In the table there are roughly 300,000 clones, about 86% of which are singletons. Material for sequencing was PBMCs or T cells enriched from blood (not recorded which). Receptors originate from a woman in her forties with acute COVID-19. Each CDR3 is given with its conserved first and last residue. The listing skips clone size in some rows; elsewhere it reads once, few, many or a size class.

TRBV5-1	TRBJ1-1	-	CASSIGTGAGGTEAFF
TRBV14	TRBJ1-1	few	CASSEDRDTEAFF
TRBV12-3/TRBV12-4	TRBJ1-3	-	CASDSRSGNTIYF
TRBV5-5	TRBJ2-1	-	CASTPGVLAGLYNEQFF
TRBV3-1/TRBV3-2	TRBJ1-2	-	CASSPKGEGLRGYTF
TRBV28	TRBJ1-3	-	CASSFQGAGNTIYF
TRBV7-8	TRBJ1-3	many	CASSLGRRRGSGNTIYF
TRBV1	TRBJ1-1	-	CTSCGKNTEAFF
TRBV25-1	TRBJ1-2	-	CASSTQGGGYGYTF
TRBV5-1	TRBJ2-5	-	CASSRQTRAGGQETQYF
TRBV28	TRBJ1-1	-	CASSPSRSKAFF
TRBV2	TRBJ2-2	-	CASSRTSGNTGELFF
TRBV7-9	TRBJ1-4	-	CASSVWASTGEKLFF
TRBV10-3	TRBJ1-2	-	CAIRGSGGYTF
TRBV5-1	TRBJ1-4	-	CASSLGGSNEKLFF
TRBV18	TRBJ1-4	few	CASSPGRANEKLFF
TRBV29-1	TRBJ2-7	-	CSVGSQSYEQYF
TRBV7-2	TRBJ1-4	-	CASSEVGGYSEKLFF
TRBV5-4	TRBJ1-2	-	CASRRDSPYGYTF
TRBV4-1	TRBJ2-2	-	CASSLLPGQLNTGELFF
TRBV7-2	TRBJ1-5	-	CASSLVGTRKTGKGWPQHF
TRBV19	TRBJ1-6	-	CASTSGGSYNSPLHF
TRBV28	TRBJ2-1	-	CASSVGGGRDNEQFF
TRBV25-1	TRBJ1-2	-	CASRPSTGSGSNYGYTF
TRBV18	TRBJ1-2	once	CASSPRDSLNYGYTF
TRBV7-9	TRBJ1-5	-	CASSSQGGKQPQHF
TRBV7-9	TRBJ1-1	-	CASSSPRGLNTEAFF
TRBV9	TRBJ2-5	few	CASSVAGGQETQYF
TRBV19	TRBJ2-3	-	CASTRTGQVRTDTQYF
TRBV27	TRBJ2-2	-	CASSLGTGAANTGELFF
TRBV28	TRBJ1-1	-	CASSSGGTLSFF
TRBV19	TRBJ2-1	-	CASKIAPLAANEQFF
TRBV2	TRBJ2-3	-	CASSGTGYTDTQYF
TRBV6-2/TRBV6-3	TRBJ1-2	once	CASSSGDRIYYGYTF
TRBV2	TRBJ1-5	-	CASSEGRSNQPQHF
TRBV18	TRBJ2-7	-	CASSPEPGTYEQYF
TRBV29-1	TRBJ2-3	-	CSVAGLAGTGGADTQYF
TRBV12-3/TRBV12-4	TRBJ1-1	-	CASSFGGNTEAFF
TRBV6-5	TRBJ2-5	-	CACDTSVSRETQYF
TRBV28	TRBJ1-3	-	CASGRGGSGNTIYF
TRBV20-1	TRBJ2-7	-	CSARSGNEQYF
TRBV6-5	TRBJ1-1	-	CASSPQVSSTEAFF
TRBV28	TRBJ1-2	-	CASSPTGLGYTF
TRBV29-1	TRBJ2-2	few	CSVGPGGTGELFF
TRBV19	TRBJ1-1	once	CASAQGRNTEAFF
TRBV7-2	TRBJ2-3	-	CASSLKLAGSTDTQYF
TRBV7-6	TRBJ2-7	-	CASSPGTGGSYEQYF
TRBV20-1	TRBJ2-3	-	CSASSRWTSLGDTQYF
TRBV27	TRBJ1-1	-	CASSLGSARANTEAFF
TRBV28	TRBJ2-3	-	CASSPLAGGFRTDTQYF
TRBV11-2	TRBJ2-3	-	CASSLVAASTDTQYF
TRBV5-4	TRBJ2-1	-	CASSRTGTGIDEQFF
TRBV28	TRBJ1-2	-	CASSGGLVRIYGYTF
TRBV10-2	TRBJ1-5	-	CATRQGISNQPQHF